This T cell receptor (beta chain) emerged from a study of blood T cells in healthy people across ages. Study results and limitations: There was no known CMV status for donors, so expanded clonotype changes were possibly confounded.

A J-beta primer mix and a sample-barcoded 5' primer were used in a second PCR of roughly 6 to 12 cycles. TCRdb passed the 5' RACE reads through MiXCR, listing each CDR3 protein once. The profile shows approximately 900,000 distinct CDR3 sequences, 25% to 30% of them singletons. This clonotype was picked up a small number of times. Its antigen remains unidentified. This CDR3 spans 15 amino acids. The V gene's germline CDR1 is MDHEN and CDR2 SYDVKM. This sample was also put to use in a study of T cells of mothers and their children. As that report states: Unrelated mother-child pairs always had slightly, but never significantly, lower normalized overlap than related pairs.

This clonotype was obtained from a woman in her thirties or forties in good health. Specimen: blood. This sequence joins TRBV28 and TRBJ2-5; 8 bases are shared with TRBD1. Gene TRBJ2-7 matches the end of the DNA better, so the J call may be wrong. CDR3 sequence (DNA): TGTGCCAGTACCAGGACAGGGTACGAGCACTACGAGCAGTACTTC. Translating it yields CASTRTGYEHYEQYF.